The rows below give T cell receptor beta chains drawn from one sample of a study of T cell responses to AZD1222 COVID-19 vaccine. The protocol was immunoSEQ multiplex PCR, while the TCRdb copy is restricted to in-frame clones and leaves out a portion. The sample gives some 93,000 clones, more than 75% of which show up once; about 12% is in the top ten. The sample in question was peripheral blood, obtained 28 days after the second AZD1222 dose. These receptors were taken from an adult who received the AZD1222 COVID-19 vaccine. Each CDR3 is given with its conserved first and last residue. A D gene is named only where the DNA matches it firmly. Only part of the rows carry a size: once, few, many, or a class if the clone is expanded.

v_gene,j_gene,d_gene,abundance,CDR3nt,CDR3aa
TRBV6-1,TRBJ2-3,NA,NA,TGTGCCAGCAGTGAAGCGTCTAGAGGGGCGCAGTATTTT,CASSEASRGAQYF
TRBV4-2,TRBJ2-2,TRBD2,NA,TGTGCCAGCAGCCAAGATAACGGGAGGGGGGAGCTGTTTTTT,CASSQDNGRGELFF
TRBV30,TRBJ2-5,TRBD1,NA,TGTGCCTGGAGTGCGGGACAGGGGGAATACTTC,CAWSAGQGEYF
TRBV30,TRBJ1-6,TRBD1,NA,TGTGCCTGGAATGACAGGGTTGATTCACCCCTCCACTTT,CAWNDRVDSPLHF
TRBV6-5,TRBJ1-4,TRBD1,NA,TGTGCCAGCAGACCCAGGACAGGGCCTAATGAAAAACTGTTTTTT,CASRPRTGPNEKLFF
TRBV4-1,TRBJ2-3,TRBD1,NA,TGCGCCAGCAGCCCCAACGGACAGGGGGGAGATACGCAGTATTTT,CASSPNGQGGDTQYF
TRBV6-5,TRBJ1-6,TRBD1,NA,TGTGCCAGCACCTCCGGGACAGAGAATTCACCCCTCCACTTT,CASTSGTENSPLHF
TRBV28,TRBJ2-3,NA,NA,TGTGCCAGCATCGGTTCCCTGACAAGGGGAAAGGGAGGAGATACGCAGTATTTT,CASIGSLTRGKGGDTQYF
TRBV19,TRBJ2-3,TRBD2,NA,TGTGCCAGTAAGGAGACTAGCGGGAGCCTAGGAACGCAGTATTTT,CASKETSGSLGTQYF
TRBV6-5,TRBJ2-7,TRBD1,NA,TGTGCCAGCAGTCCTCTCGACAGGGGGGGGGAGCAGTACTTC,CASSPLDRGGEQYF
TRBV5-6,TRBJ1-2,NA,NA,TGTGCCAGCAGGTCCTGGACGGTGCCCTCCGGCTACACCTTC,CASRSWTVPSGYTF
TRBV7-9,TRBJ1-2,NA,NA,TGTGCCAGCACCCGGCCCCCAGGGGAAGGCTACACCTTC,CASTRPPGEGYTF
TRBV11-3,TRBJ2-2,NA,NA,TGTGCCAGCAGCTTTAGAGTCTTGACCGGGGAGCTGTTTTTT,CASSFRVLTGELFF
TRBV28,TRBJ2-2,NA,NA,TGTGCCAGCAGTTTCTCTCCCCGGACTATTGACACCGGGGAGCTGTTTTTT,CASSFSPRTIDTGELFF
TRBV15,TRBJ1-5,NA,NA,TGTGCCACCAGCAGAGGACAGACGAATCAGCCCCAGCATTTT,CATSRGQTNQPQHF
TRBV28,TRBJ1-1,NA,once,TGTGCCAGCAGTTTATCGGAAATGAACACTGAAGCTTTCTTT,CASSLSEMNTEAFF
TRBV15,TRBJ2-2,NA,NA,TGTGCCACCAGCAGTGAAAGCGGGACCGGGGAGCTGTTTTTT,CATSSESGTGELFF
TRBV18,TRBJ1-1,NA,NA,TGTGCCAGCTCACCACCGAACACTGAAGCTTTCTTT,CASSPPNTEAFF
TRBV3-1/TRBV3-2,TRBJ1-5,NA,NA,TGTGCCAGCAGCCCCGCGGTTCCTGGGAGACAGCCCCAGCATTTT,CASSPAVPGRQPQHF
TRBV7-2,TRBJ2-1,NA,NA,TGTGCCAGCAGCCAGCAGGGGGGTTGGACTCCCAATGAGCAGTTCTTC,CASSQQGGWTPNEQFF
TRBV7-2,TRBJ1-2,TRBD1,NA,TGTGCCAGCAGCCCTACAGGGGAAGGGGGCTACACCTTC,CASSPTGEGGYTF
TRBV18,TRBJ2-5,TRBD1,NA,TGTGCCAGCTCACCGTTGACAGGGGGCGAGGAGACCCAGTACTTC,CASSPLTGGEETQYF
TRBV5-5,TRBJ1-2,TRBD1,NA,TGTGCCAGCAGCTCCCGGGACAGGGAATCTGGCTACACCTTC,CASSSRDRESGYTF
TRBV29-1,TRBJ2-1,NA,NA,TGCAGCGTTGAAGGTGATTTCCACAATGAGCAGTTCTTC,CSVEGDFHNEQFF
TRBV11-3,TRBJ2-5,NA,NA,TGTGCCAGCAGCTTAGAAGGAGGGACGGGCGAGACCCAGTACTTC,CASSLEGGTGETQYF
TRBV6-6,TRBJ1-4,NA,NA,TGTGCCAGCAGTTACATCGGATCCGATGAAAAACTGTTTTTT,CASSYIGSDEKLFF
TRBV14,TRBJ2-7,TRBD1,NA,TGTGCCAGCAGCCAAGGACAGGGGCCAACCTACGAGCAGTACTTC,CASSQGQGPTYEQYF
TRBV28,TRBJ1-2,TRBD1,NA,TGTGCCAGCAGTCAGACAGGGGGCTATCCCCATGGCTACACCTTC,CASSQTGGYPHGYTF
TRBV29-1,TRBJ2-1,NA,NA,TGCAGCGTTGAAGGCGGGGTCTCCTACAATGAGCAGTTCTTC,CSVEGGVSYNEQFF
TRBV19,TRBJ2-1,TRBD2,NA,TGTGCCAGTAGTACCCCTCGATCGACTAGCGGGAGGGCCTCATTCTACAATGAGCAGTTCTTC,CASSTPRSTSGRASFYNEQFF
TRBV5-1,TRBJ1-4,NA,NA,TGCGCCAGCAGCTTGGCACAGACAAGTAATGAAAAACTGTTTTTT,CASSLAQTSNEKLFF
TRBV6-5,TRBJ1-3,NA,NA,TGTGCCAGCAGTTCGCCGCCCGGGGTTGGAAACACCATATATTTT,CASSSPPGVGNTIYF
TRBV28,TRBJ2-7,NA,NA,TGTGCCAGCAGTCCCGAGGGACTCCCCTCCTACGAGCAGTACTTC,CASSPEGLPSYEQYF
TRBV7-9,TRBJ1-4,NA,NA,TGTGCCAGCAGCCCCCCCGAAAAACTGTTTTTT,CASSPPEKLFF
TRBV15,TRBJ1-1,NA,NA,TGTGCCACCAGCAGGGACGCGGACGTTACTGAAGCTTTCTTT,CATSRDADVTEAFF
TRBV7-9,TRBJ2-7,TRBD1,NA,TGTGCCAGCAGCTCGATGTTCCCGGGACAGGCCTACGAGCAGTACTTC,CASSSMFPGQAYEQYF
TRBV7-9,TRBJ2-2,TRBD1,NA,TGTGCCAGCAGCCCCCTCCAGGGGGCGGACGGGGAGCTGTTTTTT,CASSPLQGADGELFF
TRBV19,TRBJ1-5,TRBD1,NA,TGTGCCAGTAGTACGGACAGGGGAGTGCAGCCCCAGCATTTT,CASSTDRGVQPQHF
TRBV20-1,TRBJ2-1,NA,NA,TGCAGTGCTAGACAGCACAATGAGCAGTTCTTC,CSARQHNEQFF
TRBV15,TRBJ1-5,NA,many,TGTGCCACCAGCAGAGATAGGGGGTACAATCAGCCCCAGCATTTT,CATSRDRGYNQPQHF
TRBV5-1,TRBJ1-1,TRBD1,NA,TGCGCCAGCAGCTTGGCCGCGACAGGGCTGAACACTGAAGCTTTCTTT,CASSLAATGLNTEAFF